This TCR beta chain comes out of a study of blood T cell repertoires in COVID-19. Study-wide background: The United States, Italy and Spain supplied acute and convalescent COVID-19 samples. From T cells, B-cell-depleted T cells, or PBMCs came the material, which was cDNA or gDNA.

Under the authors' procedure: Estimates of nucleated cell counts were drawn from the amplification of reference gene primers. Repertoires were generated with immunoSEQ multiplex PCR, while TCRdb's copy carries only in-frame clones and drops some. The V and J calls and the clone size are those of that table, but D and trimming were determined from the DNA. The sample has roughly 68,000 clones, 90% seen once. This CDR3 has 18 residues. Germline assignment: CDR1 SGHTA and CDR2 FQGNSA. The V and J ends lost 1 base and 5 bases, in that order; junction bases with no gene match: 13. The rearrangement uses TRBV7-2 and TRBJ2-5; 10 nucleotides match TRBD2. The sequencing input was peripheral blood. This TCR was sampled from a man between 45 and 60 years old with COVID-19, enrolled during active disease. The CDR3: CASSLGAGAGGPLETQYF. The DNA of the CDR3 is TGTGCCAGCAGCTTAGGGGCCGGAGCGGGAGGGCCGTTGGAGACCCAGTACTTC.